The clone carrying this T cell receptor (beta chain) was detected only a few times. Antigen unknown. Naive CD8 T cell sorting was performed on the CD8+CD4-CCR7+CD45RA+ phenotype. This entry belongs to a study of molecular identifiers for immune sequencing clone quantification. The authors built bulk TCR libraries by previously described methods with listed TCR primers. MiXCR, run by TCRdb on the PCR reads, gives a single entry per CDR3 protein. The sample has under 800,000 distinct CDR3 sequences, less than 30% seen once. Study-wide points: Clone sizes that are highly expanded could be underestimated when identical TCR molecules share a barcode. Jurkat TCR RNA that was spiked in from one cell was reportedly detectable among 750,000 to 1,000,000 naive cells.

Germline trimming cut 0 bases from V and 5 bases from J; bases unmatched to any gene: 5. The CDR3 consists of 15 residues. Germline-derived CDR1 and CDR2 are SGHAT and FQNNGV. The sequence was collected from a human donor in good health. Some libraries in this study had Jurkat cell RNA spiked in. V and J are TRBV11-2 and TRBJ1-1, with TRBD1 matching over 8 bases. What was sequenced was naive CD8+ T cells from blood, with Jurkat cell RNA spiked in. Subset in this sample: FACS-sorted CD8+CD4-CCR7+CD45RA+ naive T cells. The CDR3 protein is CASSLETGAGTEAFF. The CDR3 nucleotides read TGTGCCAGCAGCTTAGAGACAGGGGCTGGTACTGAAGCTTTCTTT.